The 20 T cell receptor beta chains given below trace back to one sample, sequenced in a study of T cell repertoires in ileal Crohn's disease. This sample's time point: neoterminal ileum biopsy at postoperative endoscopy, about 6 months after surgery. Data came from immunoSEQ multiplex PCR; TCRdb stores just in-frame clones and leaves some out. The sample carries roughly 2,000 clones, more than 85% recorded once. The sample was ileal tissue. Every receptor here comes from an adult with Crohn's disease.

This chain uses TRBV27 with TRBJ2-1, with 8 bases that match TRBD1. Germline trimming cut 1 base from V and 8 bases from J; bases unmatched to any gene: 7. Germline V gene lookup returns CDR1 MNHEY and CDR2 SMNVEV (reference sequence). This CDR3 is built from 15 residues. Here the CDR3 reads CASSLFGQGAHEQFF. DNA of the CDR3: TGTGCCAGCAGTTTATTCGGGCAGGGGGCCCATGAGCAGTTCTTC.

The V and J genes are TRBV27 and TRBJ2-1, with 9 bases identical to TRBD2. The CDR3 is made up of 16 amino acids. Germline V lookup: CDR1 MNHEY, CDR2 SMNVEV (reference sequence). Losses at the gene ends were 8 bases for V and 10 bases for J; bases not matched to a gene: 18. CDR3 DNA: TGTGCCAGCTTGGAGCGGGCGGGAGGGCCGTTTCGCGAGCAGTTCTTC. Protein: CASLERAGGPFREQFF.

J is TRBJ2-2 and V is TRBV28, with D possibly being TRBD1 (6 bases). The CDR3 is 15 amino acids. The V and J ends lost 8 bases and 1 base respectively, with 14 bases between them. CDR1 is MDHEN and CDR2 is SYDVKM in the germline V gene. CDR3 loop: CASGSGHLNTGELFF. The CDR3 region has the DNA TGTGCCAGCGGATCGGGACACCTGAACACCGGGGAGCTGTTTTTT.

The chain has TRBV4-3 and TRBJ1-1; D is ambiguous. The germline V gene has CDR1 LGHNA and CDR2 YSLEER. The V end lost 0 bases, the J end lost 1 base, and 9 bases lay between the germline ends. This CDR3 region has 15 residues. The CDR3: CASSQEVYGNTEAFF. CDR3 coding DNA: TGCGCCAGCAGCCAAGAAGTATACGGGAACACTGAAGCTTTCTTT.

The chain joins TRBV7-8 to TRBJ1-2, with TRBD1 as a possible D gene (6 bases). Germline CDR1 reads SGHVS; CDR2 reads FQNEAQ. Trimming removed 0 bases from V and 5 bases from J, with 13 bases in between. The CDR3 is 15 residues long. The chain's CDR3 is CASSLAEGGFYGYTF. The CDR3 nucleotides read TGTGCCAGCAGCTTAGCGGAGGGGGGGTTTTATGGCTACACCTTC.

The V and J genes are TRBV14 and TRBJ2-7, with D maybe TRBD1 (6 bases). With 1 base removed from V and 6 bases from J, the gap between germline ends came to 7 bases. This CDR3 spans 12 amino acids. Per germline, CDR1 SGHDN and CDR2 FVKESK. CDR3: CASSQVRGEQYF. The DNA of the CDR3 is TGTGCCAGCAGCCAAGTCAGGGGCGAGCAGTACTTC.

This clone appeared a single time. The chain has TRBV7-8 and TRBJ2-5, with D possibly matching TRBD1 (5 bases). V lost 5 bases and J lost 5, with 15 bases in between. The CDR3 contains 14 residues. CDR1 and CDR2 from the germline V gene are SGHVS and FQNEAQ. This chain's CDR3 is CASSINTGRETQYF. In nucleotides, the CDR3 is TGTGCCAGCAGCATAAACACAGGTCGGGAGACCCAGTACTTC.

The CDR3 region is CASSPRIFSPSGTYEQYF. The CDR3 DNA reads as TGCGCCAGCAGCCCAAGAATCTTTTCTCCTAGCGGGACCTACGAGCAGTACTTC. V and J are TRBV4-3 and TRBJ2-7; the match to TRBD2 covers 9 bases. Germline V gene lookup returns CDR1 LGHNA and CDR2 YSLEER. The CDR3 consists of 18 residues. Unmatched junction bases numbered 15, after V lost 4 bases and J lost 2 bases.

The V gene is TRBV7-2, the J gene TRBJ2-7; TRBD2 aligns across 9 bases. This CDR3 has 14 amino acids. CDR1 and CDR2 (germline): SGHTA, FQGNSA. V lost 5 bases, J lost 4 bases, and 6 bases stayed unmatched. CDR3: CASSMGLAKYEQYF. Here the CDR3 DNA reads TGTGCCAGCAGCATGGGACTAGCTAAATACGAGCAGTACTTC.

The chain joins TRBV28 to TRBJ1-2; 7 bases map to TRBD1. The CDR3 is made up of 16 amino acids. Germline V CDR1 and CDR2: MDHEN, SYDVKM. Trimming removed 1 base from V and 6 bases from J; junction bases left unmatched: 11. The CDR3 here is CASSLSLGLGQNGYTF. DNA for the CDR3: TGTGCCAGCAGTTTATCGCTCGGGCTGGGACAGAATGGCTACACCTTC.

The chain uses TRBV10-3 and TRBJ2-3; 9 nucleotides line up with TRBD1. Germline CDR1 is ENHRY and CDR2 is SYGVKD. The CDR3 consists of 16 residues. V shed 0 bases and J 1 base; nucleotides not matched to a gene: 2. Here the CDR3 reads CAISESRTGGTDTQYF. CDR3 nucleotide sequence: TGTGCCATCAGTGAGTCGAGGACAGGGGGCACAGATACGCAGTATTTT.

J is TRBJ1-1 and V is TRBV4-2, with TRBD1 identical over 7 bases. This CDR3 comprises 17 residues. V lost 0 bases, J lost 1 base, and 8 bases stayed unmatched. Per germline, CDR1 LGHNA and CDR2 YNFKEQ. The CDR3 reads CASSQETTAGGNTEAFF. In DNA, the CDR3 is TGTGCCAGCAGCCAAGAAACGACGGCAGGGGGGAACACTGAAGCTTTCTTT.

Only one count was recorded for this clone. This sequence joins TRBV5-1 and TRBJ2-1, with 11 bases that match TRBD2. The CDR3 is 17 amino acids. Germline V CDR1 and CDR2: SGHRS, YFSETQ. The V and J ends lost 0 bases and 4 bases, in that order; junction bases with no gene match: 6. The CDR3 sequence: CASSLGSSSGGYNEQFF. Written as DNA, the CDR3 is TGCGCCAGCAGCTTGGGGAGTTCTAGCGGGGGGTACAATGAGCAGTTCTTC.

The chain links TRBV5-1 to TRBJ2-7; possible D gene TRBD1, 6 bases. In germline, CDR1 is SGHRS, CDR2 YFSETQ. V was shortened by 2 bases and J by 1 base, with 10 bases between the two germline ends. The CDR3 has 14 residues. In nucleotides, the CDR3 is TGCGCCAGCAGCTTACAGGGTAGGTCCTACGAGCAGTACTTC. Its protein product is CASSLQGRSYEQYF. Full variable domain (outside the CDR3, taken from reference TRBV5-1 and TRBJ2-7): KAGVTQTPRYLIKTRGQQVTLSCSPISGHRSVSWYQQTPGQGLQFLFEYFSETQRNKGNFPGRFSGRQFSNSRSEMNVSTLELGDSALYLCASSLQGRSYEQYFGPGTRLTVT.

This chain joins TRBV2 and TRBJ2-5; tentatively, D is TRBD2 (5 bases). Trimming shortened V by 2 bases and J by 7 bases, and 17 bases separated the two germline ends. CDR3 size: 15 residues. CDR1 and CDR2 from the germline V gene are SNHLY and FYNNEI. This CDR3 is CASSEWAGPRGTQYF. In nucleotides, the CDR3 is TGTGCCAGCAGTGAATGGGCAGGTCCTCGGGGGACCCAGTACTTC.

This clone was recorded only once. This sequence joins TRBV16 and TRBJ1-5; the D gene is possibly TRBD1 (5 bases). The CDR3 is 15 residues long. Germline V gene sequence: CDR1 KGHSY, CDR2 FQNENV. Trimming left V 4 bases short and J 0 bases short, with 10 bases between. This CDR3 reads CASSPDSRSNQPQHF. The CDR3 coding sequence is TGTGCCAGCAGCCCCGACAGTCGTAGCAATCAGCCCCAGCATTTT.

The chain recombines TRBV6-5 with TRBJ2-5; 7 positions match TRBD1. V dropped 7 bases and J dropped 5; count of bases not matched to a gene: 10. The CDR3 has 14 amino acids. The germline V gene has CDR1 MNHEY and CDR2 SVGAGI. CDR3 bases: TGTGCCAGCACCCCGACAGGGCCCAGGGAGACCCAGTACTTC. The encoded protein is CASTPTGPRETQYF.

This chain connects TRBV5-6 to TRBJ2-1, with D maybe TRBD1 (5 bases). V gave up 2 bases and J gave up 7 bases, with 13 bases separating them. This CDR3 region has 14 residues. Germline values: CDR1 SGHDT, CDR2 YYEEEE. CDR3 in amino acids: CASSFWQGRNEQFF. The DNA for the CDR3 is TGTGCCAGCAGCTTCTGGCAGGGTAGGAATGAGCAGTTCTTC. Full variable domain (remainder filled in from reference TRBV5-6 and TRBJ2-1): DAGVTQSPTHLIKTRGQQVTLRCSPKSGHDTVSWYQQALGQGPQFIFQYYEEEERQRGNFPDRFSGHQFPNYSSELNVNALLLGDSALYLCASSFWQGRNEQFFGPGTRLTVL.

The chain couples TRBV5-1 to TRBJ2-1; D possibly corresponds to TRBD2 (5 bases). CDR3 length equals 16 residues. The germline V and J ends were trimmed by 1 base and 0 bases, with 11 bases remaining between them. Germline CDR1 SGHRS, CDR2 YFSETQ. CDR3 sequence reads: CASSLRSASSYNEQFF. The DNA of the CDR3 is TGCGCCAGCAGCTTGCGTAGCGCTAGCTCCTACAATGAGCAGTTCTTC.

V gene TRBV2 combines with J gene TRBJ1-1; no clear D gene. V lost 4 bases, J lost 4 bases, and 13 bases lay in between. The CDR3 is 14 amino acids. Germline assignment: CDR1 SNHLY and CDR2 FYNNEI. For the CDR3, the DNA is TGTGCCAGCAGTGGCTTCGAGAGGATCACTGAAGCTTTCTTT. Translated, it gives CASSGFERITEAFF.